The T cell receptor (beta chain) described here comes from a study of shared clonotypes between healthy human individuals. Study as a whole: Serving as donors were a couple of women and a few men, whose ages spanned 18 to 49. Study-wide findings and caveats: Naive subsets typically showed greater estimated richness than memory subsets.

The CDR3 has 15 amino acids. J gave up 0 bases and V 5 bases, and 7 bases lay outside the gene matches. CDR1 is SGHDT, CDR2 YYEEEE, per germline. For this clone: The antigen is unknown.

Some clones are missing from TCRdb's copy, which holds only in-frame ones; the method was immunoSEQ multiplex PCR. The sample holds over 2 million clones, roughly 96% seen once. The sample was naive CD4+ T cells sorted from blood. This sample's subset: CD45RA+ positively selected. This TCR was recovered from a man aged 18 to 30 in good health. This chain uses TRBV5-6 with TRBJ1-1; 7 bases map to TRBD1. CDR3 DNA sequence: TGTGCCAGCAGGTTGACAGGGAGGTTGAACACTGAAGCTTTCTTT. Translated: CASRLTGRLNTEAFF.